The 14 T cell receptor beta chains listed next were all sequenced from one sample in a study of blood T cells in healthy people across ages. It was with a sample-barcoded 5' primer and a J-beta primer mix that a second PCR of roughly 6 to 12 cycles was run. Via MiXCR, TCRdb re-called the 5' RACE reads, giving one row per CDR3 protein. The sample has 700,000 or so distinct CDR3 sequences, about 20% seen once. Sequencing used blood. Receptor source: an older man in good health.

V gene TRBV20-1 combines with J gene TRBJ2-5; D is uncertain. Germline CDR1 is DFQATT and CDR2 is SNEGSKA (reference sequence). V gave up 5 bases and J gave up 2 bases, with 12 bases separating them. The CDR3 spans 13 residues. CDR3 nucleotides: TGCAGTGCTCTTGATCGGAATCAAGAGACCCAGTACTTC. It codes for CSALDRNQETQYF.

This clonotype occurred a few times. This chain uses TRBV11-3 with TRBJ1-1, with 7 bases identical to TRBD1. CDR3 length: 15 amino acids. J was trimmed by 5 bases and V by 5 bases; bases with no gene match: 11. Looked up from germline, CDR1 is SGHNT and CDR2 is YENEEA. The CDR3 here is CASSRVIGGWTEAFF. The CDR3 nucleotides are TGTGCCAGCAGCAGAGTAATAGGGGGCTGGACTGAAGCTTTCTTT.

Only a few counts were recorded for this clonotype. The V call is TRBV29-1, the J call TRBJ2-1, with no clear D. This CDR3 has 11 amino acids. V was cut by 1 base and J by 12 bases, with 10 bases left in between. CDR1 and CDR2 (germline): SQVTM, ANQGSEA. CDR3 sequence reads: CSVEGLPGQFF. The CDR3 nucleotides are TGCAGCGTTGAAGGTCTCCCGGGGCAGTTCTTC.

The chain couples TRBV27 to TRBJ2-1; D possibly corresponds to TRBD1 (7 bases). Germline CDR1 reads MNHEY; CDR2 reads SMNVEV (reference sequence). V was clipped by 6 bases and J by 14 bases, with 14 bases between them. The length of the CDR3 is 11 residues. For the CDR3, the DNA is TGTGCCAGCAGCCAGGGGGGAGGAGAGTTCTTC. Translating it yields CASSQGGGEFF.

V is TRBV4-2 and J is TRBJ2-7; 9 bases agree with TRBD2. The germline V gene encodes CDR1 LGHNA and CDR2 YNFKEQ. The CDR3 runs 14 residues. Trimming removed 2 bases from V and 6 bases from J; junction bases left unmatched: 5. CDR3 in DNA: TGTGCCAGCAGCCAAAATAGCGGGGGCCTCGAGCAGTACTTC. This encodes CASSQNSGGLEQYF.

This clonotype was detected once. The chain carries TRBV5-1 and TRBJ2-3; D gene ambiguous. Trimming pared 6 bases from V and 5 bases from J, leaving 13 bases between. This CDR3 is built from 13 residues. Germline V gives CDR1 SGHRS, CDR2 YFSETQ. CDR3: CASTSIDGDTQYF. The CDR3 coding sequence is TGCGCCAGCACCTCGATCGATGGAGATACGCAGTATTTT.

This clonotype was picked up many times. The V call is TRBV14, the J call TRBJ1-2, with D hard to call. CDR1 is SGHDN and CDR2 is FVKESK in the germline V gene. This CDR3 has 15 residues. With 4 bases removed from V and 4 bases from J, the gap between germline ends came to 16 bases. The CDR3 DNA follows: TGTGCCAGCAGCCCTCAGACGCAGGTCGCCTATGGCTACACCTTC. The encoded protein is CASSPQTQVAYGYTF.

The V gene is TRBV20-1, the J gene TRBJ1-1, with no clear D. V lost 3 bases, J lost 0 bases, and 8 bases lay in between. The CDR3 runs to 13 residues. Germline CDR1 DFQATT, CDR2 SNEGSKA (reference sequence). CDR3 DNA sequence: TGCAGTGCTAGTCGGGTGCTGAACACTGAAGCTTTCTTT. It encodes CSASRVLNTEAFF.

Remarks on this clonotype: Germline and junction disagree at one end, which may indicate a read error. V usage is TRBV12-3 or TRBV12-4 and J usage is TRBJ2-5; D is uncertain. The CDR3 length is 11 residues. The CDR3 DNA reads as TGTGCCAGCAGTTTAAGAGAGACCCAGTGCTTC. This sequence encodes CASSLRETQCF.

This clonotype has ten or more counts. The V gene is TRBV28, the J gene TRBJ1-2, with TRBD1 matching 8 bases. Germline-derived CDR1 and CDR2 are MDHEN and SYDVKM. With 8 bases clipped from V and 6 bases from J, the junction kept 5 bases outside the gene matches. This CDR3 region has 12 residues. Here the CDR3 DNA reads TGTGCCAGCGGGGACAGGAGGGATGGCTACACCTTC. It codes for CASGDRRDGYTF.

The CDR3 nucleotides read TGCAGCATGGAACAGGGGGCCGATACGCAGTATTTT. This codes for CSMEQGADTQYF. This chain joins TRBV29-1 and TRBJ2-3; 9 nucleotides agree with TRBD1. The germline V gene encodes CDR1 SQVTM and CDR2 ANQGSEA. This CDR3 is built from 12 residues. Unmatched junction bases numbered 6, after V lost 8 bases and J lost 6 bases.

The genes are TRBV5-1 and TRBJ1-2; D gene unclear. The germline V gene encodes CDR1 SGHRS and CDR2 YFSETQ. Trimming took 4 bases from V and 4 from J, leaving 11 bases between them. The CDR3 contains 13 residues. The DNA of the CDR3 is TGCGCCAGCAGCAGTCAGAAGGCCTATGGCTACACCTTC. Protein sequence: CASSSQKAYGYTF.

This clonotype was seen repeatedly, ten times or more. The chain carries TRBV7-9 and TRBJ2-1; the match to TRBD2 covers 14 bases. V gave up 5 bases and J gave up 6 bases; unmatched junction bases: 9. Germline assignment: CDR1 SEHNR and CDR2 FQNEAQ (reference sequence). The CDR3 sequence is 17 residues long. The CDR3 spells CASSPRLAGGPFNEQFF. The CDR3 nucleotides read TGTGCCAGCAGCCCCCGACTAGCGGGGGGGCCTTTCAATGAGCAGTTCTTC.

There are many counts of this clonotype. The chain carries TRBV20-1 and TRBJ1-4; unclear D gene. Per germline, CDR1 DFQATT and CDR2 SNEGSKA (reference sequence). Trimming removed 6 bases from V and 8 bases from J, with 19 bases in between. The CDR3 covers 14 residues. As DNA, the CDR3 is TGCAGTGCCGATCGGGAGGCCGATACAGAAAAACTGTTTTTT. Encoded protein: CSADREADTEKLFF.